The 5 T cell receptor beta chains given below trace back to one sample, sequenced in a study of human T cells and chemical hapten exposure (dated by TCRdb to the early 2020s). Library preparation employed RACE. The sequencer listed for this sample is NextSeq 500. Using fastp trimming at Q25 and MiXCR clonotype assembly, TCRdb reanalyzed the public sequencing data and kept in-frame beta chains. Every distinct CDR3 protein forms one entry, paired with its most common genes and DNA. The sample data list about 84,000 distinct CDR3 sequences, and more than 8.5% of these were observed just once. The top ten constitute 2% to 2.5% of the sample. The time point label on this specimen signifies: patch test 2, 6 weeks after DPC sensitization. This sample's treatment or condition label indicates: therapeutic diphenylcyclopropenone sensitization with weekly scalp DPC. This sample comprised whole blood, obtained in connection with sensitization to the hapten diphenylcyclopropenone (DPC). These receptors came from a woman aged 25 to 45 with alopecia areata. Some clones in this sample may be carry-over from other donors' samples.

The chain joins TRBV4-1 to TRBJ2-3, with D unresolved. This CDR3 has 14 amino acids. V was shortened by 0 bases and J by 5 bases, with 9 bases between the two germline ends. The V gene's germline CDR1 is MGHRA and CDR2 YSYEKL. The CDR3: CASSQERDGDTQYF. The CDR3 DNA is TGCGCCAGCAGCCAAGAACGTGATGGAGATACGCAGTATTTT.

This clonotype has more than one count but fewer than ten. V gene TRBV5-1 combines with J gene TRBJ2-7, with D possibly being TRBD1 (6 bases). Between the trimmed V and J ends, which lost 0 bases and 2 bases, there was a span of 12 bases. There are 15 residues in the CDR3. Germline V CDR1 and CDR2: SGHRS, YFSETQ. The CDR3 sequence: CASSLVQGPTYEQYF. CDR3 nucleotide sequence: TGCGCCAGCAGCTTGGTTCAGGGGCCAACCTACGAGCAGTACTTC.

This clonotype was seen many times. The chain has TRBV20-1 and TRBJ2-3; D is perhaps TRBD2 (6 bases). Germline lookup yields CDR1 DFQATT and CDR2 SNEGSKA (reference sequence). Trimming took 6 bases from V and 3 from J, leaving 22 bases between them. This CDR3 comprises 16 residues. The CDR3 here is CSAAPLLREFTDTQYF. The CDR3 bases are TGCAGTGCGGCGCCGCTTCTCCGGGAGTTTACAGATACGCAGTATTTT.

This clonotype occurred many times. The V and J genes are TRBV6-5 and TRBJ2-3, with 13 bases aligning to TRBD2. Germline-derived CDR1 and CDR2 are MNHEY and SVGAGI. Trimming took 6 bases from V and 6 from J; bases not matched to a gene: 6. CDR3 size: 15 residues. The CDR3 DNA reads as TGTGCCAGCAGGACTAGCGGGGGGCCGGGGGATACGCAGTATTTT. It encodes CASRTSGGPGDTQYF.

V gene TRBV11-2 combines with J gene TRBJ2-5; D possibly corresponds to TRBD1 (5 bases). The CDR3 spans 15 residues. V lost 8 bases, J lost 1 base, and 17 bases lay in between. Germline CDR1 and CDR2: SGHAT and FQNNGV. As DNA, the CDR3 is TGTGCCAGCTCCACCTGGGGCTCGGTCCAAGAGACCCAGTACTTC. The encoded protein is CASSTWGSVQETQYF.